Listed below are T cell receptor beta chains from one sample, sequenced in a study of OX40 agonist ivuxolimab in advanced cancers. TCRdb's copy holds only in-frame clones and misses some; the assay was immunoSEQ multiplex PCR. The data show around 35,000 clones, about 81% seen once. The sample was CD4+ or CD8+ T cells sorted from blood, taken in a trial of the OX40 agonist ivuxolimab. These TCRs come from an adult with an advanced solid tumor such as melanoma, head and neck, liver or kidney cancer. The CDR3 runs from the conserved cysteine through the conserved F or W. The order of the fields is J gene, CDR3 length, V gene, clone size, D gene, CDR3 protein, CDR3 DNA. The D gene is left open where the match is weak. Size is omitted from some rows. Given values are once, few, many or a class for expanded clones.

TRBJ2-1	15	TRBV27	once	TRBD2	CASSLRLAGVNEQFF	TGTGCCAGCAGTTTACGGCTAGCGGGGGTCAATGAGCAGTTCTTC
TRBJ1-3	17	TRBV21-1	-	-	CATLPPGTQPGGNTIYF	TGTGCCACCTTACCTCCCGGGACACAACCGGGAGGAAACACCATATATTTT
TRBJ2-3	15	TRBV30	-	TRBD1	CAWSAGQGFTDTQYF	TGTGCCTGGAGTGCGGGACAGGGCTTCACAGATACGCAGTATTTT
TRBJ2-1	15	TRBV4-2	-	-	CTSSRAPSSYNEQFF	TGTACCAGCAGCCGGGCCCCTTCATCCTACAATGAGCAGTTCTTC
TRBJ2-2	15	TRBV28	-	TRBD2	CASKTGGLDTGELFF	TGTGCCAGCAAAACGGGGGGGCTGGACACCGGGGAGCTGTTTTTT
TRBJ1-1	14	TRBV27	once	-	CASTLGGGVAEAFF	TGTGCCAGCACCCTCGGAGGGGGGGTTGCTGAAGCTTTCTTT
TRBJ1-1	15	TRBV5-1	-	TRBD1	CASSSFLGQYTEAFF	TGCGCCAGCAGCTCTTTCTTGGGACAGTACACTGAAGCTTTCTTT
TRBJ2-7	11	TRBV7-8	-	-	CASSFQNEQYF	TGTGCCAGCAGCTTTCAAAACGAGCAGTACTTC
TRBJ2-3	16	TRBV5-1	few	TRBD2	CASSSLAGGATDTQYF	TGCGCCAGCAGCTCCTTGGCGGGAGGGGCGACAGATACGCAGTATTTT
TRBJ1-3	11	TRBV28	-	-	CASALRNTIYF	TGTGCCAGCGCCCTGCGGAACACCATATATTTT
TRBJ2-4	14	TRBV30	-	-	CAWNWGRGKNIQYF	TGTGCCTGGAACTGGGGAAGGGGCAAAAACATTCAGTACTTC
TRBJ1-4	14	TRBV2	-	TRBD1	CASRPQGAGEKLFF	TGTGCCAGCAGGCCACAGGGGGCCGGTGAAAAACTGTTTTTT
TRBJ2-1	16	TRBV5-1	once	TRBD2	CASSLKAGGPNNEQFF	TGCGCCAGCAGCTTAAAAGCGGGAGGGCCAAACAATGAGCAGTTCTTC
TRBJ2-1	12	TRBV7-9	-	-	CASSLKGAEQFF	TGTGCCAGCAGCTTAAAAGGGGCTGAGCAGTTCTTC
TRBJ2-7	14	TRBV27	few	-	CASSFREGSYEQYF	TGTGCCAGCAGTTTCAGGGAAGGCTCCTACGAGCAGTACTTC
TRBJ2-3	15	TRBV6-1	-	TRBD1	CASAGGQAFTDTQYF	TGTGCCAGCGCCGGCGGACAGGCGTTCACAGATACGCAGTATTTT
TRBJ1-6	15	TRBV15	once	-	CATSKQVSYNSPLHF	TGTGCCACCAGCAAACAAGTCTCCTATAATTCACCCCTCCACTTT
TRBJ1-3	13	TRBV2	-	TRBD1	CASARQGGNTIYF	TGTGCCAGCGCTCGACAGGGCGGAAACACCATATATTTT
TRBJ2-7	15	TRBV5-5	-	TRBD1	CASSLAGQGAYEQYF	TGTGCCAGCAGCTTGGCTGGCCAGGGGGCCTACGAGCAGTACTTC
TRBJ1-2	15	TRBV5-5	-	-	CASSLATGVDYGYTF	TGTGCCAGCAGCTTGGCAACCGGGGTCGACTATGGCTACACCTTC
TRBJ2-1	15	TRBV6-1	-	TRBD1	CASAAGTGGHNEQFF	TGTGCCAGTGCCGCCGGGACAGGGGGACACAATGAGCAGTTCTTC
TRBJ2-6	15	TRBV6-5	-	-	CASRDPSSGANVLTF	TGTGCCAGCAGAGACCCCAGCTCTGGGGCCAACGTCCTGACTTTC
TRBJ2-2	17	TRBV27	-	TRBD1	CASSLSLDRASSGELFF	TGTGCCAGCAGTTTATCGTTGGACAGGGCCTCCTCCGGGGAGCTGTTTTTT
TRBJ2-3	15	TRBV5-1	-	TRBD2	CASSPSGVSTDTQYF	TGCGCCAGCAGCCCCAGCGGGGTAAGCACAGATACGCAGTATTTT
TRBJ1-2	11	TRBV30	-	TRBD1	CAFRDRGSYTF	TGTGCCTTTCGGGACAGAGGTAGCTACACCTTC
TRBJ2-5	13	TRBV27	-	-	CASSSGNEETQYF	TGTGCCAGCAGCTCAGGGAATGAGGAGACCCAGTACTTC
TRBJ2-3	15	TRBV7-8	few	-	CASSSGTLSADTQYF	TGTGCCAGCAGCTCCGGGACCCTCAGCGCAGATACGCAGTATTTT
TRBJ2-3	13	TRBV28	-	TRBD2	CASSFEGRGTQYF	TGTGCCAGCAGTTTCGAGGGGAGGGGAACGCAGTATTTT
TRBJ2-4	15	TRBV11-3	once	TRBD2	CASSPGTSATGIQYF	TGTGCCAGCAGCCCAGGGACTAGCGCTACGGGCATTCAGTACTTC
TRBJ1-1	13	TRBV18	-	-	CASSPDQKAEAFF	TGTGCCAGCTCACCCGACCAGAAGGCTGAAGCTTTCTTT
TRBJ1-5	13	TRBV6-5	-	TRBD1	CASLDRVGQPQHF	TGTGCCAGCCTGGACAGGGTCGGTCAGCCCCAGCATTTT